This TCR beta chain was identified in a study of shared clonotypes between healthy human individuals. Adult donors, all healthy and HIV-negative, had no recent acute infections or vaccinations. Libraries were prepared by immunoSEQ multiplex PCR; TCRdb keeps only in-frame clonotypes and omits some of them. In the table there are about 1.1 million clones, 75% to 80% of which are singletons. Specimen: memory CD4+ T cells from PBMCs. Documented subset: CD45RA-negative fraction. The origin of this receptor is a man aged 18 to 29 in good health. Some clones in this sample may be carry-over from other donors' samples.

CDR3 protein: CASSPVEGNTGELFF. The CDR3 nucleotides read TGTGCCAGCAGCCCCGTCGAGGGAAACACCGGGGAGCTGTTTTTT. The gene calls are TRBV7-8 and TRBJ2-2; TRBD2 is a possible D gene (5 bases). V was shortened by 5 bases and J by 2 bases, with 12 bases between the two germline ends. The germline V gene has CDR1 SGHVS and CDR2 FQNEAQ. This CDR3 region has 15 residues.